Shown below are 14 T cell receptor beta chains from a single sample sequenced in a study of blood T cell repertoires in COVID-19. Profiled with immunoSEQ multiplex PCR; TCRdb holds only in-frame clones, not every one. The data show under 200,000 clones, approximately 87% seen once. The specimen sequenced was peripheral blood. These receptor sequences come from a woman in her 70s with COVID-19, enrolled during active disease.

About this clone itself: Relative to the germline gene, one junction end is altered; a read error may explain this. CDR3 amino acids: CASSQGIGNGLIF. The CDR3 region has the DNA TGTGCCAGCAGCCAAGGTATCGGGAATGGTCTGATTTTT. The genes are TRBV3-1 (or the pseudogene TRBV3-2) and TRBJ1-4; D unresolved. This CDR3 is 13 amino acids long. Germline CDR1 and CDR2: LGHDT and YNNKEL (reference sequence).

This chain links TRBV5-1 with TRBJ1-1; 7 nucleotides line up with TRBD1. The germline CDR1 and CDR2 sequences are SGHRS and YFSETQ. This CDR3 is built from 15 residues. The V and J ends lost 1 base and 3 bases, in that order; junction bases with no gene match: 6. The CDR3 region is CASSLRTGTDTEAFF. In DNA form, the CDR3 reads TGCGCCAGCAGCTTGAGGACCGGGACAGACACTGAAGCTTTCTTT.

V usage is TRBV6-5 and J usage is TRBJ1-5; D perhaps matches TRBD1 (5 bases). V was trimmed by 6 bases and J by 0 bases, leaving 9 bases between them. Germline loops: CDR1 MNHEY, CDR2 SVGAGI. The CDR3 spans 14 residues. CDR3: CASRTETSNQPQHF. The CDR3 DNA reads TGTGCCAGCAGGACAGAGACTAGCAATCAGCCCCAGCATTTT.

This clone is a singleton in its sample. This chain uses TRBV27 with TRBJ1-4; tentative D call: TRBD1 (5 bases). The CDR3 has 16 residues. Deletions cut 5 bases from V and 8 bases from J, with 21 bases between. Germline-derived CDR1 and CDR2 are MNHEY and SMNVEV (reference sequence). CDR3 nucleotides: TGTGCCAGCAGTACACAGGTCCGGGTGGCACGGGAAAAACTGTTTTTT. Protein sequence: CASSTQVRVAREKLFF.

The chain employs TRBV28 and TRBJ2-5; TRBD2 agrees at 11 bases. This CDR3 has 16 residues. J was trimmed by 0 bases and V by 2 bases; bases with no gene match: 2. Per germline, CDR1 MDHEN and CDR2 SYDVKM. In DNA, the CDR3 is TGTGCCAGCAGTTTACTAGCGGGGGGTAACCAAGAGACCCAGTACTTC. Its protein product is CASSLLAGGNQETQYF.

The chain couples TRBV9 to TRBJ2-2; the match to TRBD1 covers 9 bases. V dropped 3 bases and J dropped 7; count of bases not matched to a gene: 7. Germline V CDR1 and CDR2: SGDLS, YYNGEE. The CDR3 is made up of 15 amino acids. The CDR3 reads CASSATTGGHGELFF. As DNA, the CDR3 is TGTGCCAGCAGCGCAACGACAGGGGGACACGGGGAGCTGTTTTTT.

V is TRBV11-1 and J is TRBJ2-7; D is unresolved. Trimming removed 0 bases at V and 5 bases at J, with 14 bases between. Germline CDR1 is SGHAT and CDR2 is FQDESV (reference sequence). The CDR3 consists of 15 residues. The CDR3 DNA reads TGTGCCAGCAGCTTAGCGCGCCCCCCTTTCCACGAGCAGTACTTC. This translates into CASSLARPPFHEQYF. The full variable domain, completed using reference TRBV11-1 and TRBJ2-7, is EAEVAQSPRYKITEKSQAVAFWCDPISGHATLYWYRQILGQGPELLVQFQDESVVDDSQLPKDRFSAERLKGVDSTLKIQPAELGDSAMYLCASSLARPPFHEQYFGPGTRLTVT.

The genes are TRBV7-2 and TRBJ2-3, with D hard to call. The V gene's germline CDR1 is SGHTA and CDR2 FQGNSA. Trimming pared 5 bases from V and 4 bases from J, leaving 13 bases between. This CDR3 comprises 14 residues. The CDR3 sequence is CASSPTRNADTQYF. As DNA, the CDR3 is TGTGCCAGCAGCCCAACGAGAAATGCAGATACGCAGTATTTT.

In this sample, this clone turned up once. The gene calls are TRBV20-1 and TRBJ2-7; TRBD1 might be the D (5 bases). CDR1 and CDR2 (germline): DFQATT, SNEGSKA (reference sequence). Between the trimmed V and J ends, which lost 3 bases and 2 bases, there was a span of 14 bases. This CDR3 has 14 amino acids. CDR3 amino acids: CSASIAGSPYEQYF. In nucleotides, the CDR3 is TGCAGTGCTAGTATCGCAGGGTCGCCCTACGAGCAGTACTTC.

The chain links TRBV27 to TRBJ2-7; D may be TRBD2 (6 bases). CDR3 length equals 12 residues. The ends were cut back, 5 bases at V and 2 bases at J, with 7 bases in the middle. CDR1 MNHEY and CDR2 SMNVEV come from the germline V gene (reference sequence). Written as DNA, the CDR3 is TGTGCCAGCAGTGGGAGGCCCTACGAGCAGTACTTC. It is translated as CASSGRPYEQYF.

This clone was recorded once. The chain has TRBV6-2 or TRBV6-3 and TRBJ2-6; TRBD1 aligns across 7 bases. The germline gives CDR1 MNHEY, CDR2 SVGEGT. The CDR3 is 21 residues long. The V gene end was trimmed by 0 bases and the J gene end by 1 base; junction bases not matched to a gene: 15. CDR3 protein: CASSYSMQRTGAYSGANVLTF. CDR3 coding DNA: TGTGCCAGCAGTTACTCGATGCAGCGGACAGGAGCCTATTCTGGGGCCAACGTCCTGACTTTC.

This rearrangement joins TRBV4-1 to TRBJ1-4, with 7 nucleotides matching TRBD1. This CDR3 region has 15 residues. V dropped 1 base and J dropped 2; count of bases not matched to a gene: 1. Germline V gene data show CDR1 as MGHRA and CDR2 as YSYEKL. The DNA for the CDR3 is TGCGCCAGCAGCCAAGGACAGGGCACTAATGAAAAACTGTTTTTT. This codes for CASSQGQGTNEKLFF.

The V and J genes are TRBV6-1 and TRBJ1-5; 8 bases align to TRBD1. The CDR3 runs to 16 residues. Germline trimming cut 4 bases from V and 4 bases from J; bases unmatched to any gene: 9. CDR1 and CDR2 (germline): MNHNS, SASEGT. Written as DNA, the CDR3 is TGTGCCAGCAGTGCCAGGGGGCAGCGTCGGAATCAGCCCCAGCATTTT. It encodes CASSARGQRRNQPQHF.

The genes are TRBV2 and TRBJ2-1; perhaps TRBD2 as D (5 bases). Germline CDR1 reads SNHLY; CDR2 reads FYNNEI. V dropped 6 bases and J dropped 2 bases, with 14 bases sitting between them. The CDR3 runs 15 residues. Here the CDR3 DNA reads TGTGCCAGCAGCATTGGTACAGCGGCCTACAATGAGCAGTTCTTC. This encodes CASSIGTAAYNEQFF.